This T cell receptor beta chain appears in the sequencing data of a study of graft-versus-host responses after intestinal transplantation. As for the study in general: Grafts that recipients had were multivisceral, liver-intestinal, or isolated intestinal transplants. The study gave all recipients anti-thymocyte globulin induction, then tacrolimus and steroids for roughly 3 years.

The repertoire was sequenced with immunoSEQ multiplex PCR; TCRdb's copy has only in-frame clones and lacks some. The sample shows around 100,000 clones, more than 75% of them seen only once. This clone showed up just a few times. No antigen is known for it. Overall study findings and caveats: Elevated graft-versus-host to host-versus-graft clonal ratios in allografts were recorded for patients with graft-donor T cell macrochimerism.

The CDR3 is 16 amino acids. Trimming shortened V by 4 bases and J by 0 bases, and 13 bases separated the two germline ends. The germline V gene has CDR1 LNHDA and CDR2 SQIVND (reference sequence). The sequence came from a human donor who was the organ donor for an intestinal transplant. The V call is TRBV19, the J call TRBJ1-3; no definite D call. Sample: unstimulated CD4+ T cells sorted from spleen or lymph node cells, taken before transplant. The chain's CDR3 is CASSSQGRISGNTIYF. For the CDR3, the DNA is TGTGCCAGTAGTAGCCAAGGACGGATCTCTGGAAACACCATATATTTT.